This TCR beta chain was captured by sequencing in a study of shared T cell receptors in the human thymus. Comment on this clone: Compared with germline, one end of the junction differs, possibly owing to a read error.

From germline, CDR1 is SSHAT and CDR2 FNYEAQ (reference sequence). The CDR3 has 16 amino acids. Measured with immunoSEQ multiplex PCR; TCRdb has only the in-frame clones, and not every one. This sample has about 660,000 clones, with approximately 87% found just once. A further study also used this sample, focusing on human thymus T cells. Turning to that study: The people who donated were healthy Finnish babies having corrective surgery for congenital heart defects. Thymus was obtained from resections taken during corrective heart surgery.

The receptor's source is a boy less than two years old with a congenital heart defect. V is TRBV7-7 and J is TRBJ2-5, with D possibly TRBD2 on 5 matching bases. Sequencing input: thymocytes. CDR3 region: CASSLDRSAVRETQYF. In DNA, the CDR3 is TGTGCTAGCAGCTTAGACCGTAGCGCAGTCCGGGAGACCCAGTACTTC.